The sequence of this TCR beta chain was determined in a study of blood T cells in healthy people across ages. Primers used in a second PCR of about 7 to 12 cycles were a sample-barcoded 5' primer and a J-beta primer mix. TCRdb reprocessed the 5' RACE reads via MiXCR and lists one record per CDR3 protein. Of 1.5 million to 2 million distinct CDR3 sequences listed, approximately 39% were seen once; the top ten hold under 30%. This clonotype appeared a few times. V was trimmed by 1 base and J by 6 bases, leaving 12 bases between them. The CDR3 totals 14 residues. Germline V gene lookup returns CDR1 SGHVS and CDR2 FQNEAQ.

The sequenced sample was blood. The clonotype was recovered from a human donor in good health. The genes are TRBV7-8 and TRBJ1-2, with a tentative D call TRBD1 (6 bases). CDR3 in amino acids: CASSLESRGDGYTF. The CDR3 DNA reads TGTGCCAGCAGCTTAGAATCCAGGGGTGATGGCTACACCTTC.